Here is one TCR beta chain with its context. Antigen unknown. The record originates from a study of OX40 agonist ivuxolimab in advanced cancers. Study overall: A mean age of approximately 60 years, range roughly 20 to 90, was recorded, and 80% to 90% were male. Overall study results and limits: Normalized T-cell clonal expansion was also low in a subset of nonresponders.

A history of autoimmune disease or systemic immunosuppression excluded patients. CDR1 is KGHSH, CDR2 LQKENI, per germline. V lost 2 bases and J 1 base, leaving 14 bases between the germline ends. This CDR3 has 16 residues. Method: immunoSEQ multiplex PCR; TCRdb's copy keeps in-frame clones and lacks some. The data hold roughly 20,000 clones, with around three quarters observed a single time. Sequencing was performed on CD4+ or CD8+ T cells sorted from blood, taken in a trial of the OX40 agonist ivuxolimab. This clonotype originated in an adult with an advanced solid tumor such as melanoma, head and neck, liver or kidney cancer. The chain is built from TRBV18 and TRBJ1-1; D remains unclear. CDR3 nucleotide sequence: TGTGCCAGCTCACCATTGGCGGGAGTAGAGAACACTGAAGCTTTCTTT. As protein: CASSPLAGVENTEAFF.